Presented here are 16 T cell receptor beta chains from one specimen sequenced in a study of shared clonotypes between healthy human individuals. Sequencing used immunoSEQ multiplex PCR; TCRdb keeps in-frame clones, though not all of them. The sample has roughly 700,000 clones, about 92% seen once. Sequenced input: memory CD8+ T cells from PBMCs. The subset is: CD45RO+ cells pooled with CCR7-negative TemRA cells. The origin of the receptors is a man aged 18 to 29 in good health. Some clones in this sample may be carry-over from other donors' samples.

This chain joins TRBV11-3 and TRBJ1-5; TRBD1 agrees at 8 bases. Per germline, CDR1 SGHNT and CDR2 YENEEA. This CDR3 is built from 16 residues. V lost 0 bases and J lost 6; bases outside the gene matches: 7. CDR3 DNA sequence: TGTGCCAGCAGCTTAGATGAGGACAGGGATGGTCAGCCCCAGCATTTT. This sequence encodes CASSLDEDRDGQPQHF. Using reference TRBV11-3 and TRBJ1-5 for the parts outside the CDR3, the full variable domain is EAGVVQSPRYKIIEKKQPVAFWCNPISGHNTLYWYLQNLGQGPELLIRYENEEAVDDSQLPKDRFSAERLKGVDSTLKIQPAELGDSAVYLCASSLDEDRDGQPQHFGDGTRLSIL.

The chain employs TRBV7-8 and TRBJ2-7; no reliable D call. V was cut by 4 bases and J by 6 bases, with 7 bases left in between. CDR3 length equals 11 residues. Germline lookup yields CDR1 SGHVS and CDR2 FQNEAQ. This CDR3 reads CASSSRSEQYF. CDR3 bases: TGTGCCAGCAGCTCCCGATCCGAGCAGTACTTC. Full variable domain (missing parts from reference TRBV7-8 and TRBJ2-7): GAGVSQSPRYKVAKRGQDVALRCDPISGHVSLFWYQQALGQGPEFLTYFQNEAQLDKSGLPSDRFFAERPEGSVSTLKIQRTQQEDSAVYLCASSSRSEQYFGPGTRLTVT.

This clone was seen a single time. In DNA form, the CDR3 reads TGTGCCAGCAGTTTTAGGGGTTCGGTCTACGAGCAGTACTTC. Encoded protein: CASSFRGSVYEQYF. This chain joins TRBV28 and TRBJ2-7, with D possibly TRBD1 on 5 matching bases. Germline V gene sequence: CDR1 MDHEN, CDR2 SYDVKM. The V and J ends lost 3 bases and 3 bases respectively, with 12 bases between them. The CDR3 spans 14 residues.

This chain connects TRBV4-1 to TRBJ2-1; TRBD2 agrees at 14 bases. Trimming removed 4 bases from V and 7 bases from J; junction bases left unmatched: 9. There are 17 residues in the CDR3. CDR1 is MGHRA and CDR2 is YSYEKL in the germline V gene. CDR3 bases: TGCGCCAGCAGCCGCAGACTAGCGGGAGGGAGTAGAAATGAGCAGTTCTTC. Translation: CASSRRLAGGSRNEQFF.

The chain links TRBV4-3 to TRBJ2-7, with D uncertain. This CDR3 has 14 amino acids. Trimming stripped 1 base from V and 0 bases from J, with 7 bases between. CDR1 and CDR2 from the germline V gene are LGHNA and YSLEER. CDR3: CASSQVRSSYEQYF. The CDR3 nucleotides are TGCGCCAGCAGCCAAGTGAGGAGCTCCTACGAGCAGTACTTC.

The chain uses TRBV5-6 and TRBJ1-2; a weak D match, TRBD1 (5 bases). Germline assignment: CDR1 SGHDT and CDR2 YYEEEE. CDR3 length: 14 amino acids. V was pared by 2 bases and J by 4 bases, with 12 bases between. The CDR3 loop is CASSFPYGGYGYTF. CDR3 coding DNA: TGTGCCAGCAGCTTCCCCTACGGGGGCTATGGCTACACCTTC.

The V gene is TRBV7-9, the J gene TRBJ1-6, with D uncertain. CDR3 length equals 14 residues. Germline CDR1 and CDR2: SEHNR and FQNEAQ (reference sequence). V lost 0 bases and J 7 bases, leaving 7 bases between the germline ends. The CDR3 loop is CASSLAGRNSPLHF. CDR3 bases: TGTGCCAGCAGCTTAGCAGGGCGGAATTCACCCCTCCACTTT.

Here the CDR3 reads CASSPVRGDEQYF. The CDR3 region has the DNA TGTGCCAGCTCACCAGTCAGGGGAGACGAGCAGTACTTC. The chain carries TRBV18 and TRBJ2-7; the D gene is possibly TRBD1 (6 bases). The germline V gene has CDR1 KGHSH and CDR2 LQKENI. This CDR3 is built from 13 residues. Trimming left V 2 bases short and J 5 bases short, with 10 bases between.

This clone was seen just once. V gene TRBV29-1 combines with J gene TRBJ1-2; the D gene is possibly TRBD1 (5 bases). Looked up from germline, CDR1 is SQVTM and CDR2 is ANQGSEA. The CDR3 contains 12 residues. Trimming removed 5 bases from V and 4 bases from J, with 11 bases in between. CDR3 sequence reads: CSVTGTGYGYTF. In nucleotides, the CDR3 is TGCAGCGTTACCGGGACGGGCTATGGCTACACCTTC.

The gene calls are TRBV19 and TRBJ2-7; D may be TRBD1 (6 bases). The CDR3 sequence is 13 residues long. V was cut by 4 bases and J by 6 bases, with 13 bases left in between. The germline V gene encodes CDR1 LNHDA and CDR2 SQIVND (reference sequence). The CDR3 sequence is CASSTTGWLEQYF. Here the CDR3 DNA reads TGTGCCAGTAGTACGACAGGATGGCTCGAGCAGTACTTC. Filled out from reference TRBV19 and TRBJ2-7, the complete variable domain reads DGGITQSPKYLFRKEGQNVTLSCEQNLNHDAMYWYRQDPGQGLRLIYYSQIVNDFQKGDIAEGYSVSREKKESFPLTVTSAQKNPTAFYLCASSTTGWLEQYFGPGTRLTVT.

The V call is TRBV5-1, the J call TRBJ1-3, with 10 nucleotides matching TRBD1. The CDR3 is 17 amino acids. From germline, CDR1 is SGHRS and CDR2 YFSETQ. The trim removed 3 bases at V and 4 bases at J, leaving 10 bases unmatched. As DNA, the CDR3 is TGCGCCAGCAGCTCATACCCGGGACAGGGGATAGGAAACACCATATATTTT. It specifies CASSSYPGQGIGNTIYF.

This sequence joins TRBV30 and TRBJ1-4, with no clear D. Trimming removed 8 bases at V and 13 bases at J, with 14 bases between. Germline V gene lookup returns CDR1 GTSNPN and CDR2 SVGIG (reference sequence). The CDR3 has 10 residues. CDR3 coding DNA: TGTGCCCACCGAGCCGGAGGACTGTTTTTT. Its protein is CAHRAGGLFF.

The rearrangement joins TRBV29-1 to TRBJ1-1; D is perhaps TRBD1 (5 bases). CDR1 is SQVTM and CDR2 is ANQGSEA in the germline V gene. Deletions cut 4 bases from V and 7 bases from J, with 22 bases between. The CDR3 sequence is 15 residues long. The CDR3 loop reads CSVVSSPDTTYEAFF. In DNA form, the CDR3 reads TGCAGCGTTGTTTCGTCGCCGGACACAACCTATGAAGCTTTCTTT.

The chain is built from TRBV30 and TRBJ2-1; 9 positions agree with TRBD1. The V gene's germline CDR1 is GTSNPN and CDR2 SVGIG (reference sequence). The CDR3 totals 16 residues. V was pared by 1 base and J by 5 bases, with 9 bases of the junction left unmatched. DNA for the CDR3: TGTGCCTGGAGTGGGGGGACAGGGAATTTGGACAATGAGCAGTTCTTC. This codes for CAWSGGTGNLDNEQFF.

This clone has only one observation. This chain joins TRBV5-4 and TRBJ2-1, with TRBD2 matching over 7 bases. CDR1 is SGHNT, CDR2 YYREEE, per germline (reference sequence). With V trimmed by 3 bases and J by 0 bases, 3 bases remained unmatched. The CDR3 consists of 15 residues. CDR3 sequence reads: CASSSGGFSYNEQFF. CDR3 sequence (DNA): TGTGCCAGCAGCTCGGGGGGATTCTCCTACAATGAGCAGTTCTTC.

The chain joins TRBV2 to TRBJ2-2; 8 bases line up with TRBD2. The CDR3 spans 17 residues. Germline-derived CDR1 and CDR2 are SNHLY and FYNNEI. J gave up 3 bases and V 4 bases, and 10 bases lay outside the gene matches. The CDR3 reads CASSGLGRALDTGELFF. CDR3 nucleotide sequence: TGTGCCAGCAGTGGTCTCGGGAGGGCCCTCGACACCGGGGAGCTGTTTTTT.